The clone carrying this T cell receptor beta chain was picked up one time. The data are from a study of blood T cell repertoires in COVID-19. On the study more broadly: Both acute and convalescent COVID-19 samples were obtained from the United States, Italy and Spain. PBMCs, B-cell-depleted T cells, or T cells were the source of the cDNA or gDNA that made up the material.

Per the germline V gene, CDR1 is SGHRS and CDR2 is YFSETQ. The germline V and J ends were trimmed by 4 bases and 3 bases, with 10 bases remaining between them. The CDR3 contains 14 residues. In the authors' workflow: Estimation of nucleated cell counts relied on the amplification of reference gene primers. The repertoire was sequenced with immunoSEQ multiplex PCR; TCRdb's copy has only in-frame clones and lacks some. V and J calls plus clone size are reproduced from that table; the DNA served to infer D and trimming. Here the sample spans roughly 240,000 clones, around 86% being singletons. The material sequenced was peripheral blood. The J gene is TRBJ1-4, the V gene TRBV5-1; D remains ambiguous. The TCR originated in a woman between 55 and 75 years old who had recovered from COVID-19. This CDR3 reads CASSSQVANEKLFF. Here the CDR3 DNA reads TGCGCCAGCAGCAGTCAGGTAGCTAATGAAAAACTGTTTTTT.